The T cell receptor (beta chain) under discussion was sequenced for a study of T cell responses to AZD1222 COVID-19 vaccine. General study findings and limits: Seropositive at baseline were only a handful of AZD1222 recipients. Donors were largely white British and mainly female; clonal diversity was possibly underestimated. Nearly half of spike-specific TCRs reportedly target variant regions that are unmutated in the B.1.351 and B.1.1.7 variants. Vaccine-associated CD4 TCRs ranged over spike, dominating at 160-218 and 743-854.

Method: immunoSEQ multiplex PCR; TCRdb's copy keeps in-frame clones and lacks some. The table lists 110,000 to 150,000 clones, about 90% of them singletons, with under 3.5% in the top ten. A remark on this clone: Its antigen is not identified.

The CDR3 is 16 residues long. V trimming: 2 bases; J trimming: 4 bases; junction bases outside the gene matches: 9. Germline V lookup: CDR1 SGHAT, CDR2 FQNNGV. This specimen was peripheral blood, taken 28 days after the second AZD1222 dose. This TCR derives from an adult who received the AZD1222 COVID-19 vaccine. The chain combines TRBV11-2 with TRBJ2-5; 8 bases map to TRBD2. Here the CDR3 reads CASSLRSGRTIETQYF. CDR3 nucleotide sequence: TGTGCCAGCAGCTTAAGAAGCGGGAGAACGATAGAGACCCAGTACTTC.